This T cell receptor (beta chain) appears in the sequencing data of a study of T-cell memory formation after mild COVID-19. Study conclusions and caveats: CD4+ contracting clones were found mainly in CM and EM, and CD8+ ones in EMRA. Some clones that responded turned up in pre-infection memory, which suggests that cross-reactive memory joined in. There was a balanced CD4/CD8 profile in clones contracting day 15 to 85, and later expanders leaned CD4+.

This clonotype was observed once. Its antigen remains unknown. UMIs and sample barcodes were carried by the TCR alpha and TCR beta cDNA libraries that 5'RACE produced using constant-segment primers. TCRdb re-called the 5' RACE reads with MiXCR, one entry per CDR3 protein. The table includes fewer than 140,000 distinct CDR3 sequences, about a sixth detected once. The CDR3 has 16 residues. The V gene lost 4 bases and the J gene lost 4 bases, with 19 bases spanning the gap. The receptor's source is an adult woman who had mild COVID-19 (a few samples of this study predate the infection). Cell type and time point are not known. This rearrangement joins TRBV12-3 or TRBV12-4 to TRBJ1-2; D remains ambiguous. The sample taken for sequencing was PBMCs or a T cell subset sorted from them (not recorded which). CDR3 sequence reads: CASSSPLEGDSYGYTF. DNA for the CDR3: TGTGCCAGCAGTTCCCCCCTAGAGGGTGATAGCTATGGCTACACCTTC.